A selection of T cell receptor beta chains follows, all from one sample in a study of blood T cells in healthy people across ages. Each CDR3 protein is one row after TCRdb ran MiXCR on the 5' RACE reads. The table has just over 800,000 distinct CDR3 sequences, approximately 59% seen once. Sample: blood. Source of these receptors: a man aged 30-40 years in good health. The CDR3 runs from the conserved cysteine through the conserved F or W. Each record gives: J gene, V gene, D gene, CDR3 protein, CDR3 DNA. A D gene is named only where the DNA matches it firmly.

J gene: TRBJ2-7
V gene: TRBV20-1
D gene: TRBD1
CDR3 protein: CSARPGQTASYEQYF
CDR3 DNA: TGCAGTGCTAGACCGGGACAGACGGCCTCCTACGAGCAGTACTTC

J gene: TRBJ2-3
V gene: TRBV7-3
D gene: TRBD2
CDR3 protein: CASSFRLAGVTDTQYF
CDR3 DNA: TGTGCCAGCAGCTTTAGACTAGCGGGGGTCACAGATACGCAGTATTTT

J gene: TRBJ2-5
V gene: TRBV20-1
D gene: TRBD1
CDR3 protein: CSALGQDQETQYF
CDR3 DNA: TGCAGTGCACTCGGACAGGACCAAGAGACCCAGTACTTC

J gene: TRBJ2-1
V gene: TRBV7-2
D gene: NA
CDR3 protein: CASSLHGGRYNEQFF
CDR3 DNA: TGTGCCAGCAGCTTACACGGGGGCCGGTACAATGAGCAGTTCTTC

J gene: TRBJ1-4
V gene: TRBV7-9
D gene: NA
CDR3 protein: CASSLVRQGREKLFF
CDR3 DNA: TGTGCCAGCAGCTTAGTGCGGCAGGGACGAGAAAAACTGTTTTTT

J gene: TRBJ1-6
V gene: TRBV27
D gene: TRBD1
CDR3 protein: CARERQGNSPLHF
CDR3 DNA: TGTGCCAGAGAAAGACAGGGGAATTCACCCCTCCACTTT

J gene: TRBJ2-1
V gene: TRBV4-3
D gene: TRBD2
CDR3 protein: CASSQDSGGARNEQFF
CDR3 DNA: TGCGCCAGCAGCCAAGATAGCGGGGGGGCCCGAAATGAGCAGTTCTTC

J gene: TRBJ2-5
V gene: TRBV6-5
D gene: TRBD1
CDR3 protein: CASSYLDRGHQETQYF
CDR3 DNA: TGTGCCAGCAGTTACTTGGACAGGGGGCATCAAGAGACCCAGTACTTC

J gene: TRBJ2-7
V gene: TRBV29-1
D gene: NA
CDR3 protein: CSVVSTYEQYF
CDR3 DNA: TGCAGCGTTGTTTCGACCTACGAGCAGTACTTC

J gene: TRBJ1-2
V gene: TRBV12-3/TRBV12-4
D gene: NA
CDR3 protein: CASSFSGSGWHGYTF
CDR3 DNA: TGTGCCAGCAGTTTCAGTGGTTCGGGGTGGCATGGCTACACCTTC

J gene: TRBJ2-5
V gene: TRBV6-2/TRBV6-3
D gene: TRBD2
CDR3 protein: CASSYAPGLAGPEQYF
CDR3 DNA: TGTGCCAGCAGTTACGCACCGGGACTAGCGGGGCCGGAGCAGTACTTC

J gene: TRBJ2-7
V gene: TRBV11-2
D gene: TRBD2
CDR3 protein: CASSPRGSGANSYEQYF
CDR3 DNA: TGTGCCAGCAGCCCTCGGGGTAGCGGGGCCAACTCCTACGAGCAGTACTTC

J gene: TRBJ2-5
V gene: TRBV20-1
D gene: TRBD2
CDR3 protein: CSARVGSGRETQYF
CDR3 DNA: TGCAGTGCTAGGGTCGGTAGCGGGAGGGAGACCCAGTACTTC